Listed below are T cell receptor beta chains from one sample, sequenced in a study of PD-1 blockade in classical Hodgkin lymphoma. Some clones are missing from TCRdb's copy, which holds only in-frame ones; the method was immunoSEQ multiplex PCR. The sample includes 25,000 to 35,000 clones, less than 90% of them seen just once. The specimen sequenced was CD4+ T cells from blood. The origin of the receptors is a human donor with classical Hodgkin lymphoma. CDR3s include the opening cysteine and the closing phenylalanine or tryptophan. Fields, in order: D gene, V gene, clone size, J gene, CDR3 protein, CDR3 DNA. A D gene is named only where the DNA matches it firmly. The size entry is marked missing in some rows and otherwise reads once, few, many or a size class.

D: TRBD2; V: TRBV7-3; size: -; J: TRBJ2-1; CDR3: CASSSGLAGGPRNEQFF; DNA: TGTGCCAGCAGCTCCGGACTAGCGGGAGGGCCAAGGAATGAGCAGTTCTTC
D: -; V: TRBV7-6; size: -; J: TRBJ2-3; CDR3: CASTLGGGVSTDTQYF; DNA: TGTGCCAGCACCCTAGGGGGGGGCGTTAGCACAGATACGCAGTATTTT
D: -; V: TRBV6-5; size: -; J: TRBJ1-4; CDR3: CASRPGGEGEKLFF; DNA: TGTGCCAGCAGACCCGGGGGCGAGGGTGAAAAACTGTTTTTT
D: TRBD2; V: TRBV5-1; size: -; J: TRBJ2-2; CDR3: CASSLHSIAGGPTGELFF; DNA: TGCGCCAGCAGCTTGCACTCAATAGCGGGAGGGCCCACCGGGGAGCTGTTTTTT
D: -; V: TRBV28; size: -; J: TRBJ1-1; CDR3: CASSLPQESEAFF; DNA: TGTGCCAGCAGTTTACCCCAGGAGTCCGAAGCTTTCTTT
D: -; V: TRBV9; size: -; J: TRBJ1-3; CDR3: CASSGDPPGSGNTIYF; DNA: TGTGCCAGCAGCGGAGACCCCCCAGGGTCTGGAAACACCATATATTTT
D: -; V: TRBV21-1; size: once; J: TRBJ2-7; CDR3: CASSREPAERHLYEQYF; DNA: TGTGCCAGCAGCCGCGAGCCCGCGGAAAGGCATCTCTACGAGCAGTACTTC
D: -; V: TRBV5-6; size: once; J: TRBJ2-1; CDR3: CASSPGGGNPSNEQFF; DNA: TGTGCCAGCAGCCCGGGGGGCGGGAACCCGAGCAATGAGCAGTTCTTC
D: TRBD2; V: TRBV19; size: -; J: TRBJ2-3; CDR3: CASSQSSGSSLNTDTQYF; DNA: TGTGCCAGTAGTCAGTCTAGCGGGTCTTCATTGAACACAGATACGCAGTATTTT
D: -; V: TRBV18; size: -; J: TRBJ2-1; CDR3: CASSPQNSYNEQFF; DNA: TGTGCCAGCTCACCACAGAACTCCTACAATGAGCAGTTCTTC
D: TRBD1; V: TRBV5-1; size: once; J: TRBJ1-2; CDR3: CASSLRRGYSDGYTF; DNA: TGCGCCAGCAGCTTGCGCAGGGGGTATAGTGATGGCTACACCTTC
D: TRBD1; V: TRBV2; size: once; J: TRBJ1-2; CDR3: CASSEDSKGTGGGGYTF; DNA: TGTGCCAGCAGTGAAGATTCTAAGGGGACAGGGGGCGGGGGCTACACCTTC
D: -; V: TRBV14; size: -; J: TRBJ2-7; CDR3: CASSQEGVKGLAYEQYF; DNA: TGTGCCAGCAGCCAAGAAGGGGTCAAGGGGCTTGCCTACGAGCAGTACTTC
D: TRBD1; V: TRBV4-1; size: -; J: TRBJ2-3; CDR3: CASSPDRGRYTQYF; DNA: TGCGCCAGCAGCCCCGACAGGGGGAGGTATACGCAGTATTTT
D: TRBD2; V: TRBV11-2; size: -; J: TRBJ2-7; CDR3: CASSLGLAEYEQYF; DNA: TGTGCCAGCAGCTTAGGGCTAGCGGAATACGAGCAGTACTTC
D: -; V: TRBV5-1; size: -; J: TRBJ1-3; CDR3: CASSLAGASGNTIYF; DNA: TGCGCCAGCAGCTTGGCCGGGGCGTCTGGAAACACCATATATTTT
D: -; V: TRBV10-3; size: -; J: TRBJ2-1; CDR3: CAISARSSYNEQFF; DNA: TGTGCCATTAGCGCGCGTAGCTCCTACAATGAGCAGTTCTTC
D: -; V: TRBV19; size: once; J: TRBJ2-6; CDR3: CASRGAGANVLTF; DNA: TGTGCCAGTAGGGGGGCTGGGGCCAACGTCCTGACTTTC
D: -; V: TRBV2; size: -; J: TRBJ2-1; CDR3: CASSGPGFSYNEQFF; DNA: TGTGCCAGCAGTGGTCCAGGGTTCTCCTACAATGAGCAGTTCTTC
D: -; V: TRBV6-1; size: -; J: TRBJ2-2; CDR3: CASQGVTSNTGELFF; DNA: TGTGCCAGTCAAGGAGTTACCTCGAACACCGGGGAGCTGTTTTTT
D: -; V: TRBV9; size: -; J: TRBJ2-6; CDR3: CASSAGGANVLTF; DNA: TGTGCCAGCAGCGCCGGGGGGGCCAACGTCCTGACTTTC
D: TRBD1; V: TRBV28; size: once; J: TRBJ2-1; CDR3: CASSSANRGSDNEQFF; DNA: TGTGCCAGCAGTTCCGCAAACAGGGGATCGGACAATGAGCAGTTCTTC
D: TRBD1; V: TRBV29-1; size: -; J: TRBJ2-7; CDR3: CSVESRGRTYEQYF; DNA: TGCAGCGTCGAGAGCAGGGGGAGAACCTACGAGCAGTACTTC
D: -; V: TRBV25-1; size: -; J: TRBJ2-3; CDR3: CASSDLWGVTDTQYF; DNA: TGTGCCAGCAGTGACCTCTGGGGAGTCACAGATACGCAGTATTTT
D: -; V: TRBV7-6; size: few; J: TRBJ2-5; CDR3: CASSLDQETQYF; DNA: TGTGCCAGCAGCTTAGATCAAGAGACCCAGTACTTC
D: -; V: TRBV5-6; size: -; J: TRBJ1-6; CDR3: CASSLDSYNSPLHF; DNA: TGTGCCAGCAGCTTGGATAGCTATAATTCACCCCTCCACTTT
D: -; V: TRBV15; size: -; J: TRBJ2-3; CDR3: CATSRGRDSSTDTQYF; DNA: TGTGCCACCAGCCGCGGTAGGGACTCTAGCACAGATACGCAGTATTTT
D: TRBD1; V: TRBV2; size: few; J: TRBJ1-2; CDR3: CASSSTGVGYTF; DNA: TGTGCCAGCAGCTCGACAGGGGTAGGCTACACCTTC
D: -; V: TRBV7-9; size: -; J: TRBJ1-1; CDR3: CASSLAGGNTEAFF; DNA: TGTGCCAGCAGCTTAGCCGGGGGGAACACTGAAGCTTTCTTT
D: -; V: TRBV5-6; size: -; J: TRBJ1-2; CDR3: CASSSGRPYGYTF; DNA: TGTGCCAGCAGCTCCGGACGTCCCTATGGCTACACCTTC
D: -; V: TRBV5-1; size: -; J: TRBJ2-3; CDR3: CASSLAGTTDTQYF; DNA: TGCGCCAGCAGCTTGGCCGGGACCACAGATACGCAGTATTTT
D: TRBD1; V: TRBV7-8; size: -; J: TRBJ1-4; CDR3: CASTQGRGPYLTNEKLFF; DNA: TGTGCCAGCACCCAAGGCAGGGGGCCCTATTTAACTAATGAAAAACTGTTTTTT
D: TRBD2; V: TRBV19; size: -; J: TRBJ2-1; CDR3: CASSKTSGSFDEQFF; DNA: TGTGCCAGTAGTAAGACTAGCGGGAGCTTCGATGAGCAGTTCTTC
D: TRBD2; V: TRBV9; size: -; J: TRBJ2-1; CDR3: CASSPGLAGGAAYNEQFF; DNA: TGTGCCAGCAGCCCGGGACTAGCGGGAGGAGCAGCCTACAATGAGCAGTTCTTC